These 12 T cell receptor beta chains were sequenced from one sample in a study of control samples from healthy donors and cancer patients. The assay was immunoSEQ multiplex PCR, and TCRdb's table has in-frame clones only and misses some. The table shows some 200,000 clones, with roughly 91% occurring only once. Sample: blood. These receptors were collected from a woman aged 25 to 39 in good health.

This clone was seen only once. V is TRBV6-4 and J is TRBJ1-1, with TRBD1 matching over 7 bases. This CDR3 is 15 amino acids long. J gave up 4 bases and V 4 bases, and 9 bases lay outside the gene matches. Germline loops: CDR1 MRHNA, CDR2 SNTAGT. CDR3 residues: CASSASHRGITEAFF. The CDR3 nucleotides are TGTGCCAGCAGTGCCTCCCACAGGGGAATCACTGAAGCTTTCTTT.

The CDR3 loop is CASTLAETGELFF. The DNA for the CDR3 is TGTGCCAGCACCCTAGCGGAGACCGGGGAGCTGTTTTTT. This sequence joins TRBV11-3 and TRBJ2-2; 7 nucleotides match TRBD2. Germline assignment: CDR1 SGHNT and CDR2 YENEEA. The CDR3 spans 13 residues. Trimming at V came to 7 bases and at J to 5 bases, leaving 4 bases not matched to a gene.

This clone appeared a single time. This chain joins TRBV11-2 and TRBJ1-2; no clear D gene. Trimming left V 1 base short and J 8 bases short, with 5 bases between. The CDR3 extends over 11 amino acids. Germline CDR1 reads SGHAT; CDR2 reads FQNNGV. The CDR3 region is CASSLGEGYTF. CDR3 nucleotide sequence: TGTGCCAGCAGCTTAGGGGAAGGCTACACCTTC.

The gene calls are TRBV24-1 and TRBJ2-5; 8 bases match TRBD1. The CDR3 length is 14 residues. Trimming took 5 bases from V and 2 from J; bases not matched to a gene: 3. CDR1 is KGHDR, CDR2 SFDVKD, per germline. The CDR3 bases are TGTGCCACCAGTGGCAGGGGGCAACAAGAGACCCAGTACTTC. Translating it yields CATSGRGQQETQYF.

The genes are TRBV7-3 and TRBJ2-7; 9 bases map to TRBD1. V dropped 5 bases and J dropped 3; count of bases not matched to a gene: 2. There are 13 residues in the CDR3. Germline V gene sequence: CDR1 SGHTA, CDR2 FQGTGA. The CDR3, as DNA: TGTGCCAGCAGCCCGACAGGGGGCTACGAGCAGTACTTC. Translating it yields CASSPTGGYEQYF.

The chain recombines TRBV28 with TRBJ2-1; 14 nucleotides align to TRBD2. CDR3 length equals 16 residues. After removal of 4 bases from V and 8 bases from J, the junction contained 7 bases not matched to a gene. Germline CDR1 reads MDHEN; CDR2 reads SYDVKM. Written as DNA, the CDR3 is TGTGCCAGCAGTTCCCGGACTAGCGGGAGGTTCGATGAGCAGTTCTTC. This translates into CASSSRTSGRFDEQFF.

The genes are TRBV18 and TRBJ1-4; TRBD1 might be the D (5 bases). CDR1 and CDR2 from the germline V gene are KGHSH and LQKENI. This CDR3 is built from 14 residues. Trimming cost V 3 bases and J 8 bases, with 13 bases left between them. The CDR3 DNA sequence: TGTGCCAGCTCACCTCCGGGGCTGGGGGAAAAACTGTTTTTT. This codes for CASSPPGLGEKLFF.

This clone has more than one count but fewer than ten. The rearrangement links TRBV5-1 to TRBJ2-5; tentatively, D is TRBD1 (5 bases). The CDR3 length is 15 residues. CDR1 SGHRS and CDR2 YFSETQ come from the germline V gene. Trimming stripped 0 bases from V and 2 bases from J, with 11 bases between. The CDR3 region is CASSLGYKGQETQYF. As DNA, the CDR3 is TGCGCCAGCAGCTTGGGTTACAAGGGGCAAGAGACCCAGTACTTC.

The CDR3 DNA reads as TGTGCCAGCTCACTAGCGGGAACTAGCACAGATACGCAGTATTTT. This codes for CASSLAGTSTDTQYF. This rearrangement joins TRBV18 to TRBJ2-3; 8 bases are a match to TRBD2. CDR3 length: 15 amino acids. Trimming cost V 4 bases and J 0 bases; bases outside gene matches: 3. Germline loops: CDR1 KGHSH, CDR2 LQKENI. The full variable domain, in which reference TRBV18 and TRBJ2-3 provide the parts outside the CDR3, is NAGVMQNPRHLVRRRGQEARLRCSPMKGHSHVYWYRQLPEEGLKFMVYLQKENIIDESGMPKERFSAEFPKEGPSILRIQQVVRGDSAAYFCASSLAGTSTDTQYFGPGTRLTVL.

The J gene is TRBJ2-1, the V gene TRBV6-4, with 12 bases aligning to TRBD2. The CDR3 consists of 14 residues. Germline V gene lookup returns CDR1 MRHNA and CDR2 SNTAGT. Trimming removed 5 bases from V and 9 bases from J; junction bases left unmatched: 5. Here the CDR3 reads CASSKLAGGSEQFF. CDR3 in DNA: TGTGCCAGCAGTAAACTAGCGGGGGGTTCTGAGCAGTTCTTC.

The chain has TRBV27 and TRBJ1-5, with 7 bases aligning to TRBD1. Germline V CDR1 and CDR2: MNHEY, SMNVEV (reference sequence). The CDR3 contains 17 residues. J was trimmed by 4 bases and V by 6 bases; bases with no gene match: 15. In nucleotides, the CDR3 is TGTGCCAGCAGCCGGATAGGGTCGACAGGGCGGAATCAGCCCCAGCATTTT. This codes for CASSRIGSTGRNQPQHF.

The V and J genes are TRBV29-1 and TRBJ2-7; 8 bases line up with TRBD1. The CDR3 runs 14 residues. Germline V gives CDR1 SQVTM, CDR2 ANQGSEA. V was pared by 3 bases and J by 6 bases, with 10 bases of the junction left unmatched. CDR3 DNA sequence: TGCAGCGTTGATTCGGACAGGGACCCCGTCGAGCAGTACTTC. The encoded protein is CSVDSDRDPVEQYF.